A single sample gave rise to the 2 T cell receptor beta chains below, sequenced in a study of T cell changes during pregnancy in multiple sclerosis. The data were produced by immunoSEQ multiplex PCR, yet TCRdb's version contains in-frame clones alone and is incomplete. The profile covers 85,000 to 90,000 clones, with approximately 95% appearing a single time and around 1.7% taken by the ten largest. The sequences come from peripheral blood, collected after pregnancy. All receptors come from a female donor in good health, enrolled as a control in a pregnancy study.

The chain uses TRBV5-1 and TRBJ2-7; 7 bases agree with TRBD2. Losses at the gene ends were 0 bases for V and 7 bases for J; bases not matched to a gene: 10. From germline, CDR1 is SGHRS and CDR2 YFSETQ. The CDR3 sequence is 15 residues long. The CDR3 region is CASSLGEWREREQYF. CDR3 sequence (DNA): TGCGCCAGCAGCTTGGGGGAGTGGCGGGAGAGGGAGCAGTACTTC.

CDR3 DNA sequence: TGTGCCAGCAGTTACGAGCGGGGAAGCAATCAGCCCCAGCATTTT. Translating gives CASSYERGSNQPQHF. This chain joins TRBV6-5 and TRBJ1-5; no firm D call. Germline V gene sequence: CDR1 MNHEY, CDR2 SVGAGI. The CDR3 runs to 15 residues. The V end was cut by 2 bases, the J end by 1 base, with 9 bases between.